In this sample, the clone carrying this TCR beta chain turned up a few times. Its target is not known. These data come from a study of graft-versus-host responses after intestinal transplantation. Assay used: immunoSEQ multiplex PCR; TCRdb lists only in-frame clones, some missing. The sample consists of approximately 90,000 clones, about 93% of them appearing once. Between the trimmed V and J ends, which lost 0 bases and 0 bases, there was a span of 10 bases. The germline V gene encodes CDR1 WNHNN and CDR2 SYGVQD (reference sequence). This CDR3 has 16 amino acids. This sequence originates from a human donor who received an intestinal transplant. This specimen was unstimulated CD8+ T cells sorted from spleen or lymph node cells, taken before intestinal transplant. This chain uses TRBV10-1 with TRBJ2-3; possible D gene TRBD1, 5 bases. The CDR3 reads CASSESLGVSTDTQYF. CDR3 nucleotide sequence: TGCGCCAGCAGTGAGTCGCTAGGGGTGAGCACAGATACGCAGTATTTT.